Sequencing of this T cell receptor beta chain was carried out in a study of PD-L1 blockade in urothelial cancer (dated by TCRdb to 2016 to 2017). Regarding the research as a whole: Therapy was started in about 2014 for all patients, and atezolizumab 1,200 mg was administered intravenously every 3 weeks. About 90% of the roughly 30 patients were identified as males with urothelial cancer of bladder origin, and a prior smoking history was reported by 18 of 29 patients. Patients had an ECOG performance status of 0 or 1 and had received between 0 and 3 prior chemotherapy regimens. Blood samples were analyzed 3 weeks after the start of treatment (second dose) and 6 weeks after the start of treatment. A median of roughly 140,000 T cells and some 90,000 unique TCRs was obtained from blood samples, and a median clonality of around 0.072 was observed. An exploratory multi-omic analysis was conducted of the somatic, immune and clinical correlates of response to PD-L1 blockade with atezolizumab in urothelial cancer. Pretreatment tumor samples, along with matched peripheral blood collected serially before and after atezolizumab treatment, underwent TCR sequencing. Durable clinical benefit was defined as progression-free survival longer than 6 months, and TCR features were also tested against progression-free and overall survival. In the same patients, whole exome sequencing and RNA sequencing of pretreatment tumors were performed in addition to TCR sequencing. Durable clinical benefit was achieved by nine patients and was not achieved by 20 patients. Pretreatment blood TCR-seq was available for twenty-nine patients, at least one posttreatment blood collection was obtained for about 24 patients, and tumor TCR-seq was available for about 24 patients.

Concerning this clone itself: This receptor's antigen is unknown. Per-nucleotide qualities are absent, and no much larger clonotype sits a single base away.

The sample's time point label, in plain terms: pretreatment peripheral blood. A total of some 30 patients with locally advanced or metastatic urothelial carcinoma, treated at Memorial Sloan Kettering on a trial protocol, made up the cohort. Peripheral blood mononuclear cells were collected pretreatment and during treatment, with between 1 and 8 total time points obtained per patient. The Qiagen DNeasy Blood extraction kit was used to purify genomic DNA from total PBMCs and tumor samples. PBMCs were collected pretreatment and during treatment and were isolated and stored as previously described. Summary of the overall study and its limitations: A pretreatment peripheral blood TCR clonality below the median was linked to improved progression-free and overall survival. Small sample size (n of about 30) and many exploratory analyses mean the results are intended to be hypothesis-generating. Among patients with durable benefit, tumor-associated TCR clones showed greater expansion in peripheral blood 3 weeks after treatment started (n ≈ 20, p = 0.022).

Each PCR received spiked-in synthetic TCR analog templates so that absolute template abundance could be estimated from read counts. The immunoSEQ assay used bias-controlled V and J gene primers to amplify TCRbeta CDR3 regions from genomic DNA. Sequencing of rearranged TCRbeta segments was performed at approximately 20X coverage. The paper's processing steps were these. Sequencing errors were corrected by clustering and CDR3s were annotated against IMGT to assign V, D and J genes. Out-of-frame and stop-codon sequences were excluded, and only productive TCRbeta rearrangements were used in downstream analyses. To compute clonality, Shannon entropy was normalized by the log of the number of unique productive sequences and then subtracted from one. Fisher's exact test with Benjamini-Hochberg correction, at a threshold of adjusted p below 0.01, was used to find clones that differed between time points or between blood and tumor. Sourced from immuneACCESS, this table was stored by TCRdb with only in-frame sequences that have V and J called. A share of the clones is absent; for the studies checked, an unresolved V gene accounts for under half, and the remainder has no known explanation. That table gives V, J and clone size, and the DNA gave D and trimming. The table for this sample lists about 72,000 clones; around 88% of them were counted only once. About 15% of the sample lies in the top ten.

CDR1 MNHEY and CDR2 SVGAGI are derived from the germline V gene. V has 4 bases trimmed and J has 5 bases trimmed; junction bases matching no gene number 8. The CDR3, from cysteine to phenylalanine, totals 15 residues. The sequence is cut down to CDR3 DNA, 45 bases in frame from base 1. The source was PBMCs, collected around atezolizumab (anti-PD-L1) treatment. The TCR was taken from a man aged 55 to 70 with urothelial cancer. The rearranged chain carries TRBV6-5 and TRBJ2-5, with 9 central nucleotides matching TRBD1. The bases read TGTGCCAGCAGTTCCCACAGGGGGCGTCGGGAGACCCAGTACTTC. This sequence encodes CASSSHRGRRETQYF.